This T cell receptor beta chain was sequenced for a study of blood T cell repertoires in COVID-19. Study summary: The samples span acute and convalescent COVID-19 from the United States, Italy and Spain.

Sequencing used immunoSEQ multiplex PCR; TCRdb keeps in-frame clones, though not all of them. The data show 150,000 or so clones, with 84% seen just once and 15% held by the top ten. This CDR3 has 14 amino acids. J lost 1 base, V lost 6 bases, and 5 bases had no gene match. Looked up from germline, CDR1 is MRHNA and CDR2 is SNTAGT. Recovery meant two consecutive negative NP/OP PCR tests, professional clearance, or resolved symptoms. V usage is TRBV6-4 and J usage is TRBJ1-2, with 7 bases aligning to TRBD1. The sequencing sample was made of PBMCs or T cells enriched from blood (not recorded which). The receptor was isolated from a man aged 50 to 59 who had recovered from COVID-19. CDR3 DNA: TGTGCCAGCAGGAGGGACAGCGGTAACTATGGCTACACCTTC. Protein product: CASRRDSGNYGYTF.